These 18 T cell receptor beta chains originate from one sample sequenced in a study of cytomegalovirus exposure and HLA in healthy donors. Primers included in the PCR were 60 Vbeta and 13 Jbeta primers. Sequenced by immunoSEQ multiplex PCR; TCRdb stores in-frame clones only, minus some. Found here are 100,000 to 150,000 clones, over 60% of them singletons; the top ten hold about 4.3%. The specimen sequenced was PBMCs. Receptors originate from a man in his 60s in good health and CMV-seropositive.

V usage is TRBV11-1 and J usage is TRBJ1-5, with D possibly being TRBD1 (5 bases). The length of the CDR3 is 13 residues. Trimming took 5 bases from V and 3 from J, leaving 8 bases between them. The germline CDR1 and CDR2 sequences are SGHAT and FQDESV (reference sequence). The CDR3 is CASSDSDNQPQHF. As DNA, the CDR3 is TGTGCCAGCAGCGACAGCGACAATCAGCCCCAGCATTTT.

The rearrangement joins TRBV28 to TRBJ1-5, with unresolved D. Trimming pared 2 bases from V and 4 bases from J, leaving 9 bases between. The CDR3 contains 14 residues. Germline V lookup: CDR1 MDHEN, CDR2 SYDVKM. The CDR3 is CASSLIAENQPQHF. CDR3 nucleotides: TGTGCCAGCAGTTTAATAGCGGAAAATCAGCCCCAGCATTTT.

This clone was seen only a few times. The chain employs TRBV18 and TRBJ1-5; D perhaps matches TRBD1 (6 bases). The V and J ends lost 1 base and 5 bases respectively, with 9 bases between them. CDR1 KGHSH and CDR2 LQKENI come from the germline V gene. This CDR3 region has 14 residues. The DNA for the CDR3 is TGTGCCAGCTCACCACGGGGGCTAGATCAGCCCCAGCATTTT. Translation: CASSPRGLDQPQHF. Variable domain in full (rest from reference TRBV18 and TRBJ1-5): NAGVMQNPRHLVRRRGQEARLRCSPMKGHSHVYWYRQLPEEGLKFMVYLQKENIIDESGMPKERFSAEFPKEGPSILRIQQVVRGDSAAYFCASSPRGLDQPQHFGDGTRLSIL.

J is TRBJ1-1 and V is TRBV27; the D is unclear. CDR3 length: 13 amino acids. V shed 5 bases and J shed 1 base, with 8 bases lying between them. Germline lookup yields CDR1 MNHEY and CDR2 SMNVEV (reference sequence). The CDR3 loop reads CASSRESNTEAFF. The CDR3 bases are TGTGCCAGCAGTCGGGAGTCGAACACTGAAGCTTTCTTT.

The rearrangement links TRBV7-2 to TRBJ2-7; 9 nucleotides line up with TRBD1. The V and J ends lost 5 bases and 1 base, in that order; junction bases with no gene match: 9. Germline V gene lookup returns CDR1 SGHTA and CDR2 FQGNSA. The CDR3 consists of 16 residues. The CDR3 DNA sequence: TGTGCCAGCAGCCCCGGGGCCGGGACAGGGTCCTACGAGCAGTACTTC. As protein: CASSPGAGTGSYEQYF.

The genes are TRBV28 and TRBJ1-5; D is uncertain. Trimming removed 5 bases at V and 4 bases at J, with 6 bases between. CDR1 is MDHEN and CDR2 is SYDVKM in the germline V gene. The CDR3 is 12 amino acids. As DNA, the CDR3 is TGTGCCAGCAGTCCGGTTAATCAGCCCCAGCATTTT. Amino acid sequence: CASSPVNQPQHF.

In its sample, this clone was seen a few times. The rearrangement links TRBV7-9 to TRBJ1-1; the D gene is possibly TRBD1 (6 bases). CDR1 and CDR2 from the germline V gene are SEHNR and FQNEAQ (reference sequence). The CDR3 consists of 14 residues. Deletions cut 3 bases from V and 2 bases from J, with 10 bases between. The chain's CDR3 is CASSLQGRNTEAFF. The CDR3 nucleotides are TGTGCCAGCAGCTTGCAGGGGCGAAACACTGAAGCTTTCTTT. Drawing the rest from reference TRBV7-9 and TRBJ1-1, the complete variable domain is DTGVSQNPRHKITKRGQNVTFRCDPISEHNRLYWYRQTLGQGPEFLTYFQNEAQLEKSRLLSDRFSAERPKGSFSTLEIQRTEQGDSAMYLCASSLQGRNTEAFFGQGTRLTVV.

V gene TRBV28 combines with J gene TRBJ1-1; D remains ambiguous. The CDR3 has 13 residues. The V end was cut by 6 bases, the J end by 4 bases, with 12 bases between. Looked up from germline, CDR1 is MDHEN and CDR2 is SYDVKM. CDR3 coding DNA: TGTGCCAGCAGCTTAGCCCAGTCCACTGAAGCTTTCTTT. Residues: CASSLAQSTEAFF.

This chain's CDR3 is CASSGGRSGTGELFF. The CDR3 DNA sequence: TGTGCCAGCAGTGGGGGCAGGTCCGGCACCGGGGAGCTGTTTTTT. J is TRBJ2-2 and V is TRBV6-1; possibly TRBD1 for D (5 bases). Trimming cost V 4 bases and J 4 bases, with 13 bases left between them. The V gene's germline CDR1 is MNHNS and CDR2 SASEGT. The CDR3 has 15 residues.

The chain couples TRBV5-1 to TRBJ2-7; D is uncertain. Trimming removed 3 bases from V and 2 bases from J, with 6 bases in between. The length of the CDR3 is 12 residues. CDR1 is SGHRS, CDR2 YFSETQ, per germline. The CDR3 DNA reads TGCGCCAGCAGCTCTTTAGCCTACGAGCAGTACTTC. Protein sequence: CASSSLAYEQYF.

The V gene is TRBV30, the J gene TRBJ2-1, with D maybe TRBD2 (5 bases). The CDR3 extends over 15 amino acids. Trimming left V 2 bases short and J 2 bases short, with 13 bases between. Germline V gene lookup returns CDR1 GTSNPN and CDR2 SVGIG (reference sequence). The CDR3 nucleotides read TGTGCCTGGAGTTTGATTGGACTCGCCTACAATGAGCAGTTCTTC. It yields the protein CAWSLIGLAYNEQFF.

CDR3: CAIFRGTGCNQPQHF. The CDR3 DNA reads TGTGCCATCTTCCGGGGGACAGGGTGCAATCAGCCCCAGCATTTT. This chain links TRBV27 with TRBJ1-5, with 9 bases aligning to TRBD1. V trimming: 10 bases; J trimming: 2 bases; junction bases outside the gene matches: 9. The CDR3 has 15 residues. Germline V gives CDR1 MNHEY, CDR2 SMNVEV (reference sequence).

Written as DNA, the CDR3 is TGTGCCAGCAGCCCAAATACAGGGGGCGCGGCCGGGGAGCTGTTTTTT. Translated: CASSPNTGGAAGELFF. The chain carries TRBV9 and TRBJ2-2; 9 bases match TRBD1. CDR3 size: 16 residues. The V and J ends lost 4 bases and 6 bases, in that order; junction bases with no gene match: 10. Germline V CDR1 and CDR2: SGDLS, YYNGEE. The entire variable domain, with the rest obtained from reference TRBV9 and TRBJ2-2, is as follows: DSGVTQTPKHLITATGQRVTLRCSPRSGDLSVYWYQQSLDQGLQFLIQYYNGEERAKGNILERFSAQQFPDLHSELNLSSLELGDSALYFCASSPNTGGAAGELFFGEGSRLTVL.

CDR3 region: CASSLAQRGGDTQYF. The CDR3 nucleotides read TGTGCCAGCAGCTTGGCCCAGCGGGGGGGAGATACGCAGTATTTT. The chain combines TRBV5-6 with TRBJ2-3, with TRBD2 matching 10 bases. Looked up from germline, CDR1 is SGHDT and CDR2 is YYEEEE. The V and J ends lost 0 bases and 5 bases, in that order; junction bases with no gene match: 3. The CDR3 has 15 amino acids.

This clone was seen a single time. V gene TRBV5-4 combines with J gene TRBJ2-5; 15 nucleotides line up with TRBD2. CDR1 and CDR2 from the germline V gene are SGHNT and YYREEE (reference sequence). This CDR3 is 15 amino acids long. The junction had 3 bases not matched to a gene; V was cut back by 4 bases and J by 5 bases. The DNA for the CDR3 is TGTGCCAGCAGCAGGACTAGCGGGGGGGTTGAGACCCAGTACTTC. Its protein is CASSRTSGGVETQYF.

This clone appeared once. V usage is TRBV25-1 and J usage is TRBJ1-1; D might be TRBD1 (5 bases). Germline V gene sequence: CDR1 MGHDK, CDR2 SYGVNS. V dropped 8 bases and J dropped 8 bases, with 15 bases sitting between them. The length of the CDR3 is 12 residues. The CDR3 nucleotides are TGTGCCAGCCATGAGACCGGGGGAGAAGCTTTCTTT. Its translation: CASHETGGEAFF.

V usage is TRBV21-1 and J usage is TRBJ2-2; the table names TRBD2, a call not compared with the DNA. TRBV21-1 is classified as a pseudogene. This CDR3 region has 18 residues. The CDR3 DNA reads TGTGCCAGCGCAGGACCGGCTAGCGGGGGGGTGAACACCGGGGAGCTGTTTTTT. Amino acids: CASAGPASGGVNTGELFF.

The rearrangement joins TRBV15 to TRBJ2-2, with 7 bases identical to TRBD2. The CDR3 is 16 residues long. V shed 0 bases and J 5 bases; nucleotides not matched to a gene: 6. The V gene's germline CDR1 is LNHNV and CDR2 YYDKDF (reference sequence). CDR3 nucleotides: TGTGCCACCAGCAGAGATCGCGGGGGTTGGACCGGGGAGCTGTTTTTT. Translated: CATSRDRGGWTGELFF.